This T cell receptor (beta chain) was captured in a study of metastatic and nonmetastatic thyroid tumors. In the study overall: Comparative analysis of repertoires was undertaken across blood and tumor or nodule tissue obtained from malignant and benign thyroid patients. Regarding the study as a whole: Relative to benign nodules, malignant thyroid tumors were reportedly characterized by significantly elevated TCR beta diversity in blood and tumor.

After removal of 1 base from V and 4 bases from J, the junction contained 3 bases not matched to a gene. The CDR3 spans 14 residues. Germline V gene lookup returns CDR1 SGDLS and CDR2 YYNGEE. In its sample, this clone is large. Its cognate antigen is unknown. From the PCR reads, TCRdb re-called clones with MiXCR. The sample holds over 3,500 clones; around 35% are singletons and the top ten take around 48%. No treatment of any kind had been given to any patient before thyroid surgery. This receptor was taken from a male donor with papillary thyroid cancer or a benign thyroid nodule (not recorded which). Some clones in this sample may be carry-over from other donors' samples. The sample comprised adjacent normal tissue. V usage is TRBV9 and J usage is TRBJ2-7; 9 bases agree with TRBD1. The CDR3 nucleotides are TGTGCCAGCAGCGTAAGGGGACAGGGTTACGAGCAGTACTTC. The encoded protein is CASSVRGQGYEQYF.